This TCR beta chain was captured by sequencing in a study of T-cell reconstitution after alpha-beta-depleted transplantation in children. A library of TCRbeta sequences, prepared with unique molecular identifiers, was generated. A single record per CDR3 protein comes from TCRdb applying MiXCR to the PCR reads. The sample records approximately 400,000 distinct CDR3 sequences, roughly a tenth being singletons. Germline V gene data show CDR1 as SGHNT and CDR2 as YYREEE (reference sequence). The V gene lost 3 bases and the J gene lost 5 bases, with 11 bases spanning the gap. The CDR3 is 13 amino acids. The chain joins TRBV5-4 to TRBJ2-5; no reliable D call. The receptor was isolated from a human donor who donated a stem cell graft to a child with acute myeloid leukemia. Source: PBMCs from the stem cell graft donor, taken from the stem cell graft. CDR3 sequence: CASSSLRTETQYF. CDR3 coding DNA: TGTGCCAGCAGCTCACTCAGGACCGAGACCCAGTACTTC.